The clone carrying this T cell receptor beta chain was detected only a few times. What it binds is unknown. Stated treatment: approximately 9-day PBMC culture with coronavirus spike peptide pools or control peptides (ViraFEST assay). Cultured CD4+ T cell DNA underwent sequencing with the Oncomine TCR Beta short-read assay. Genomic DNA from cultured CD4+ T cells was extracted. TCRdb called the PCR reads again in MiXCR, with one record for every CDR3 protein. Among about 12,000 distinct CDR3 sequences listed, about 40% were seen once. The data belong to a study of vaccination and CD4 T cells after COVID-19. Study as a whole: The post-vaccine samples came a median approximately 72 days after dose two (range 14 to 241).

Study-wide points: Analysis covered relatively few convalescent patients and lacked any early post-infection timepoints.

This CDR3 comprises 19 residues. The junction had 12 bases not matched to a gene; V was cut back by 2 bases and J by 1 base. The germline CDR1 and CDR2 sequences are SGHTA and FQGNSA. Sequenced sample: CD4+ T cells from blood, cultured in vitro. This sequence originates from a human donor who had recovered from COVID-19. The chain links TRBV7-2 to TRBJ2-2, with 8 bases identical to TRBD2. CDR3 DNA: TGTGCCAGCAGCTTACTTATCGTCAGCGGGAGAGGGAACACCGGGGAGCTGTTTTTT. It translates to CASSLLIVSGRGNTGELFF.